This passage covers 18 T cell receptor beta chains from one sample sequenced in a study of blood T cell repertoires in COVID-19. Libraries were prepared by immunoSEQ multiplex PCR; TCRdb keeps only in-frame clonotypes and omits some of them. The sample consists of some 170,000 clones, 81% of them appearing once. Sequencing used peripheral blood. Every receptor here comes from a woman in her forties with COVID-19, enrolled during active disease.

The chain combines TRBV28 with TRBJ2-7; 11 nucleotides match TRBD1. The germline V gene has CDR1 MDHEN and CDR2 SYDVKM. V shed 7 bases and J 9 bases; nucleotides not matched to a gene: 14. The CDR3 runs to 15 residues. CDR3 sequence: CASTWIGTGGSGQYF. The CDR3 nucleotides read TGTGCCAGCACCTGGATCGGGACAGGGGGTTCTGGGCAGTACTTC.

DNA of the CDR3: TGTGCCAGCAGCCAACGAGGGACAGCCTTAGCCAAAAACATTCAGTACTTC. Translating it yields CASSQRGTALAKNIQYF. V usage is TRBV3-1 (or the pseudogene TRBV3-2) and J usage is TRBJ2-4; 7 bases are a match to TRBD1. The CDR3 extends over 17 amino acids. The V gene end was trimmed by 2 bases and the J gene end by 0 bases; junction bases not matched to a gene: 7. Germline lookup yields CDR1 LGHDT and CDR2 YNNKEL (reference sequence).

The J gene is TRBJ2-2, the V gene TRBV19; 8 positions agree with TRBD2. With V trimmed by 8 bases and J by 5 bases, 10 bases remained unmatched. Germline assignment: CDR1 LNHDA and CDR2 SQIVND (reference sequence). The CDR3 has 15 residues. This chain's CDR3 is CASAGAGVGTGELFF. DNA for the CDR3: TGTGCCAGTGCCGGAGCGGGAGTTGGTACCGGGGAGCTGTTTTTT.

This clone was counted many times. V is TRBV19 and J is TRBJ1-5, with 8 bases identical to TRBD1. The CDR3 has 13 amino acids. V lost 9 bases, J lost 4 bases, and 5 bases stayed unmatched. CDR1 and CDR2 from the germline V gene are LNHDA and SQIVND (reference sequence). CDR3 bases: TGTGCCAGCACTGGACAGGGAAATCAGCCCCAGCATTTT. Its translation is CASTGQGNQPQHF.

This clone was observed a single time. The V and J genes are TRBV5-5 and TRBJ1-2; 7 nucleotides line up with TRBD1. Germline CDR1 reads SGHKS; CDR2 reads YYEKEE (reference sequence). This CDR3 is built from 15 residues. With V trimmed by 4 bases and J by 1 base, 7 bases remained unmatched. The CDR3 DNA reads as TGTGCCAGCAGCCGCGTGGACAGGTTTAACTATGGCTACACCTTC. This encodes CASSRVDRFNYGYTF.

This clone appeared a few times. The chain uses TRBV28 and TRBJ1-2, with TRBD1 as a possible D gene (6 bases). V was cut by 1 base and J by 7 bases, with 19 bases left in between. Looked up from germline, CDR1 is MDHEN and CDR2 is SYDVKM. The CDR3 totals 16 residues. Here the CDR3 reads CASSLSPDSLRGGYTF. The CDR3 DNA is TGTGCCAGCAGTTTATCCCCGGACAGCCTACGAGGTGGCTACACCTTC.

The V gene is TRBV2, the J gene TRBJ1-4, with 8 bases that match TRBD1. CDR1 and CDR2 from the germline V gene are SNHLY and FYNNEI. The CDR3 is 15 residues long. V was pared by 6 bases and J by 4 bases, with 7 bases of the junction left unmatched. CDR3 sequence (DNA): TGTGCCAGCAGACGGGGACAGGCGATTAATGAAAAACTGTTTTTT. Its protein is CASRRGQAINEKLFF. Looking up the rest from reference TRBV2 and TRBJ1-4 gives the full variable domain: EPEVTQTPSHQVTQMGQEVILRCVPISNHLYFYWYRQILGQKVEFLVSFYNNEISEKSEIFDDQFSVERPDGSNFTLKIRSTKLEDSAMYFCASRRGQAINEKLFFGSGTQLSVL.

The chain links TRBV2 to TRBJ2-3; D remains unclear. With 8 bases removed from V and 0 bases from J, the gap between germline ends came to 12 bases. The CDR3 runs to 14 residues. The germline gives CDR1 SNHLY, CDR2 FYNNEI. The CDR3 DNA is TGTGCCAGCTCGCAAGAGATGAGCACAGATACGCAGTATTTT. The encoded protein is CASSQEMSTDTQYF.

V is TRBV4-1 and J is TRBJ2-5; D is possibly TRBD2 (6 bases). Looked up from germline, CDR1 is MGHRA and CDR2 is YSYEKL. This CDR3 region has 16 residues. The V end was cut by 0 bases, the J end by 0 bases, with 11 bases between. The CDR3: CASSQEVGSYQETQYF. In DNA form, the CDR3 reads TGCGCCAGCAGCCAAGAGGTCGGGAGCTACCAAGAGACCCAGTACTTC.

This chain joins TRBV14 and TRBJ2-7, with D uncertain. V lost 2 bases and J 4 bases, leaving 3 bases between the germline ends. Germline CDR1 is SGHDN and CDR2 is FVKESK. This CDR3 has 11 residues. This CDR3 is CASSQLYEQYF. CDR3 sequence (DNA): TGTGCCAGCAGCCAATTATACGAGCAGTACTTC.

The chain joins TRBV5-5 to TRBJ1-2, with TRBD1 identical over 7 bases. The CDR3 runs 14 residues. The V gene end was trimmed by 3 bases and the J gene end by 8 bases; junction bases not matched to a gene: 10. Per the germline V gene, CDR1 is SGHKS and CDR2 is YYEKEE (reference sequence). CDR3 sequence: CASSSEGGTSGYTF. The CDR3 nucleotides read TGTGCCAGCAGCTCCGAAGGGGGCACTTCAGGCTACACCTTC.

V gene TRBV27 combines with J gene TRBJ2-6; no clear D gene. The V gene's germline CDR1 is MNHEY and CDR2 SMNVEV (reference sequence). The CDR3 has 14 amino acids. V was cut by 3 bases and J by 1 base, with 4 bases left in between. The CDR3 loop reads CASSLSSGANVLTF. DNA of the CDR3: TGTGCCAGCAGTTTGAGTTCTGGGGCCAACGTCCTGACTTTC.

The chain links TRBV30 to TRBJ1-2; 7 bases match TRBD1. This CDR3 has 14 residues. V lost 5 bases and J lost 8; bases outside the gene matches: 14. Germline lookup yields CDR1 GTSNPN and CDR2 SVGIG (reference sequence). In nucleotides, the CDR3 is TGTGCCTGGGGTCCCCGACAGGGATCCTTCGGCTACACCTTC. It encodes CAWGPRQGSFGYTF.

This chain uses TRBV2 with TRBJ2-1; 11 positions agree with TRBD2. V trimming: 6 bases; J trimming: 6 bases; junction bases outside the gene matches: 7. This CDR3 is 15 amino acids long. Germline assignment: CDR1 SNHLY and CDR2 FYNNEI. For the CDR3, the DNA is TGTGCCAGCAGCGAAACTAGCGGGAGTGGCAATGAGCAGTTCTTC. This translates into CASSETSGSGNEQFF.

The V and J genes are TRBV6-5 and TRBJ2-7, with TRBD2 identical over 7 bases. Trimming removed 6 bases from V and 0 bases from J; junction bases left unmatched: 8. Germline V lookup: CDR1 MNHEY, CDR2 SVGAGI. The CDR3 has 15 residues. CDR3: CASRYHSGISYEQYF. CDR3 nucleotides: TGTGCCAGCAGATACCACAGCGGGATCTCCTACGAGCAGTACTTC.

The rearrangement links TRBV25-1 to TRBJ2-1; 10 bases map to TRBD2. CDR1 and CDR2 (germline): MGHDK, SYGVNS. The CDR3 has 15 amino acids. V lost 6 bases to trimming and J lost 4 bases; unmatched junction nucleotides: 6. CDR3 sequence reads: CASSEPSGGYNEQFF. The CDR3 region has the DNA TGTGCCAGCAGCGAACCTAGCGGGGGATACAATGAGCAGTTCTTC.

The genes are TRBV28 and TRBJ2-1; 14 bases fit TRBD2. The CDR3 spans 17 residues. The V segment lost 0 bases and the J segment 12 bases; nucleotides outside the gene matches: 10. CDR1 is MDHEN and CDR2 is SYDVKM in the germline V gene. CDR3 sequence (DNA): TGTGCCAGCAGTTTATGGGGAGGGACTAGCGGGGGTATAGGGCAGTTCTTC. Its protein is CASSLWGGTSGGIGQFF.

The rearrangement joins TRBV5-5 to TRBJ1-1, with D possibly being TRBD1 (5 bases). The CDR3 covers 16 residues. Germline CDR1 is SGHKS and CDR2 is YYEKEE (reference sequence). V was cut by 2 bases and J by 0 bases, with 14 bases left in between. The CDR3 loop reads CASSFMGAGLNTEAFF. The CDR3 DNA reads as TGTGCCAGCAGCTTTATGGGCGCAGGGTTGAACACTGAAGCTTTCTTT.